These T cell receptor beta chains were read from a single sample in a study of T cell repertoires in cytomegalovirus infection. A single record per CDR3 protein comes from TCRdb applying MiXCR to the reads. Of 110,000 or so distinct CDR3 sequences in the sample, over 25% were seen once. No antigens are known for them. Sequenced material: CD8+ T cells from cultured PBMCs, taken from culture after CMV antigen stimulation. The receptors derive from a human donor in good health (CMV status not recorded). Some clones in this sample may be carry-over from other donors' samples. Each CDR3 is given with its conserved first and last residue. The D gene is left open where the match is weak. A row's size may be missing; if present it is once, few, many or a size class.

cdr3_nt cdr3_aa clone_size j_call v_call d_call
TGTGCCACCAGCAGAGAACGGCACACTGAAGCTTTCTTT CATSRERHTEAFF few TRBJ1-1 TRBV15 .
TGCAGTGCTAGTCCGCCGGCTAGCGGGGTCCACGAGCAGTACTTC CSASPPASGVHEQYF few TRBJ2-7 TRBV20-1 TRBD2
TGTGCCACCAGTGATTTGGCCTCAGGGGGCGAATACGAGCAGTACTTC CATSDLASGGEYEQYF . TRBJ2-7 TRBV24-1 TRBD1
TGTGCCAGCAGCCCGCTCGGGGGAGACTCCTACGAGCAGTACTTC CASSPLGGDSYEQYF few TRBJ2-7 TRBV11-2 .
TGTGCCATCAGTCCTACAGACAGGGGCGCCTACGAGCAGTACTTC CAISPTDRGAYEQYF . TRBJ2-7 TRBV10-3 TRBD1
TGTGCCAGCAGCACCCGACGAGACTCTGGAAACACCATATATTTT CASSTRRDSGNTIYF . TRBJ1-3 TRBV11-1 .
TGTGCCAGCAGCTTAAGACTAGAGCACGAGCAGTACTTC CASSLRLEHEQYF many TRBJ2-7 TRBV7-9 .
TGTGCCAGCAGAATCAGCGGGTTCGGAAGGGTTGAGCAGTTCTTC CASRISGFGRVEQFF few TRBJ2-1 TRBV7-2 .
TGTGCCAGCAGCTTTGGTGGGGCAAATGAAAAACTGTTTTTT CASSFGGANEKLFF few TRBJ1-4 TRBV7-2 .
TGTGCCAGCAGCTTAGTACCTAGCGGGGGGGCGCCCAAGGAGGTGTCAGATACGCAGTATTTT CASSLVPSGGAPKEVSDTQYF many TRBJ2-3 TRBV7-2 TRBD2
TGTGCCAGCAGCCCCCCCGCCAGCCCCCGACCGAGGTTCCGAGGGGGTGAAAATCAGCCCCAGCATTTT CASSPPASPRPRFRGGENQPQHF . TRBJ1-5 TRBV11-1 .
TGTGCCAGCAGCTTAGTTCTAGGGGGCGAGCCAAGCTCCTACAATGAGCAGTTCTTC CASSLVLGGEPSSYNEQFF . TRBJ2-1 TRBV7-6 TRBD1